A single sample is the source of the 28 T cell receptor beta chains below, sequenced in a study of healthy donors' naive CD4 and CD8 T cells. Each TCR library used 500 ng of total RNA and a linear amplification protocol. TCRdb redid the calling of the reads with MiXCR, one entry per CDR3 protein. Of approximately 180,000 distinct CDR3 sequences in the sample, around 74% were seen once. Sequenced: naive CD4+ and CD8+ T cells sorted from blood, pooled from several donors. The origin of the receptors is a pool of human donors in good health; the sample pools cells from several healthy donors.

In DNA, the CDR3 is TGTGCCAGCAGTTACGGCCTAGCGGGAGTCCGTTCCTACAATGAGCAGTTCTTC. Its protein product is CASSYGLAGVRSYNEQFF. The V and J genes are TRBV6-6 and TRBJ2-1, with 10 bases aligning to TRBD2. Germline loops: CDR1 MNHNY, CDR2 SVGAGI (reference sequence). The CDR3 contains 18 residues. V trimming: 2 bases; J trimming: 1 base; junction bases outside the gene matches: 8.

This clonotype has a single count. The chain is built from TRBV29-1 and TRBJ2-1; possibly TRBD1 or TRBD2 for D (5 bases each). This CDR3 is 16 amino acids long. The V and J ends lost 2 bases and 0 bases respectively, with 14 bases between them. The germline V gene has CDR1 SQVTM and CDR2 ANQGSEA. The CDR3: CSVESVEGSSYNEQFF. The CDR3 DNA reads TGCAGCGTTGAATCAGTTGAGGGGAGCTCCTACAATGAGCAGTTCTTC.

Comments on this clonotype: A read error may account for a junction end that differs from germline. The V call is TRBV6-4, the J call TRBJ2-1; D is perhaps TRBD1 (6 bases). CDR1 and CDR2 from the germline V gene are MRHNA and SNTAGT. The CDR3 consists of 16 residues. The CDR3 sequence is CASSDPTGTSHNEQFF. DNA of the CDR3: TGTGCCAGCAGTGACCCGACAGGTACTTCTCACAATGAGCAGTTTTTC.

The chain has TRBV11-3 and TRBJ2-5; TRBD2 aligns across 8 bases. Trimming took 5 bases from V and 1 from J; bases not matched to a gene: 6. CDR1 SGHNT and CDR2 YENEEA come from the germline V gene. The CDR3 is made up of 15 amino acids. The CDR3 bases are TGTGCCAGCAGCCTTCTCGGGAGGGGCCAAGAGACCCAGTACTTC. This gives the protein CASSLLGRGQETQYF.

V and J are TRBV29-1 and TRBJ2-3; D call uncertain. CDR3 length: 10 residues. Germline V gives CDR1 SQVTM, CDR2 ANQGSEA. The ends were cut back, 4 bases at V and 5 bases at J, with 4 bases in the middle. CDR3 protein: CSVVEDTQYF. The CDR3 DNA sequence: TGCAGCGTTGTAGAAGATACGCAGTATTTT.

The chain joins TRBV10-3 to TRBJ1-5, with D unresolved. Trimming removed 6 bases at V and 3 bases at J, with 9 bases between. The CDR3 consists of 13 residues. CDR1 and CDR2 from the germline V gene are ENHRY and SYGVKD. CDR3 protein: CAIRPDPNQPQHF. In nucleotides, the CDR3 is TGTGCCATCAGACCTGATCCCAATCAGCCCCAGCATTTT.

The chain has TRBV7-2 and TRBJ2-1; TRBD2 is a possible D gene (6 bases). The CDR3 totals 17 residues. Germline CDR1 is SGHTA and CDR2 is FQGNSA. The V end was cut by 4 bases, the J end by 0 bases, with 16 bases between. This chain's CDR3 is CASSSSVGRSSYNEQFF. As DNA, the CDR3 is TGTGCCAGCAGCTCCTCGGTCGGGAGAAGCTCCTACAATGAGCAGTTCTTC.

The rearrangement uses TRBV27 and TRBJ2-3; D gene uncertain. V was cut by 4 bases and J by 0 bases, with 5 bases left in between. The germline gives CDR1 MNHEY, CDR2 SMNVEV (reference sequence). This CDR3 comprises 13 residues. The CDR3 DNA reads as TGTGCCAGCAGTTCCCCCAGCACAGATACGCAGTATTTT. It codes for CASSSPSTDTQYF.

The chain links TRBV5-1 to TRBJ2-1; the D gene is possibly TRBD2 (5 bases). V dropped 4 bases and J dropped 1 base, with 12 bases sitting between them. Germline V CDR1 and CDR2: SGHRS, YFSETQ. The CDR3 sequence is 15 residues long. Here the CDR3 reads CASSPEGDSYNEQFF. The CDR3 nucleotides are TGCGCCAGCAGCCCCGAGGGAGATTCCTACAATGAGCAGTTCTTC.

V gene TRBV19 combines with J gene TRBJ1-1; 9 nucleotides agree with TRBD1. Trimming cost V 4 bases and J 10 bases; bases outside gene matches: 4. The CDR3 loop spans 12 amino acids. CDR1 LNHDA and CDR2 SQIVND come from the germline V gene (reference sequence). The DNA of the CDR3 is TGTGCCAGTAGTACAGTGACAGGGGGAGCTTTCTTT. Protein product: CASSTVTGGAFF.

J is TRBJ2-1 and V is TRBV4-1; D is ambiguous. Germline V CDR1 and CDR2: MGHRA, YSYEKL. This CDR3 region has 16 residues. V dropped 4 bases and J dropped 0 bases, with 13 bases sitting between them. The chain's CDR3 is CASSLRMQSSYNEQFF. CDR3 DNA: TGCGCCAGCAGCCTGAGGATGCAAAGCTCCTACAATGAGCAGTTCTTC.

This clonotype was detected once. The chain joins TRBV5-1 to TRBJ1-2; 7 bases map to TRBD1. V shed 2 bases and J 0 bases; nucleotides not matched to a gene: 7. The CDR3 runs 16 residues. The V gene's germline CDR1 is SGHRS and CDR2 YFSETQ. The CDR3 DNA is TGCGCCAGCAGCTTCAGCCGGGACAGACCTAACTATGGCTACACCTTC. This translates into CASSFSRDRPNYGYTF. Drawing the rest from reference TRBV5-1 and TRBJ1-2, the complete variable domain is KAGVTQTPRYLIKTRGQQVTLSCSPISGHRSVSWYQQTPGQGLQFLFEYFSETQRNKGNFPGRFSGRQFSNSRSEMNVSTLELGDSALYLCASSFSRDRPNYGYTFGSGTRLTVV.

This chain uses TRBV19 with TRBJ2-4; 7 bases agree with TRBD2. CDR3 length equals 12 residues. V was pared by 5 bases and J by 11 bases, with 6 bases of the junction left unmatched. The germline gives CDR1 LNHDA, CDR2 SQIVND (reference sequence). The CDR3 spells CASSRLTSVQYF. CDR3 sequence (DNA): TGTGCCAGTAGTCGCCTCACTAGCGTTCAGTACTTC. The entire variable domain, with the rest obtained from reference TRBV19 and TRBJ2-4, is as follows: DGGITQSPKYLFRKEGQNVTLSCEQNLNHDAMYWYRQDPGQGLRLIYYSQIVNDFQKGDIAEGYSVSREKKESFPLTVTSAQKNPTAFYLCASSRLTSVQYFGAGTRLSVL.

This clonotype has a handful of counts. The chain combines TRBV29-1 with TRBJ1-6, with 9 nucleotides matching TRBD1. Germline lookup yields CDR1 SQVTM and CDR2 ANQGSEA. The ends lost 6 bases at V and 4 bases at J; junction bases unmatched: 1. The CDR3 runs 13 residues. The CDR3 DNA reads TGCAGCGTCGGGACAGGGTATAATTCACCCCTCCACTTT. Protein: CSVGTGYNSPLHF.

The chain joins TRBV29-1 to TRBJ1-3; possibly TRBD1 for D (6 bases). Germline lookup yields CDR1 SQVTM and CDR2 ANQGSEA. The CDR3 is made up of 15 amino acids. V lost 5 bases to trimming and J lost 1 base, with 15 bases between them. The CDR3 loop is CSVLQGPSSGNTIYF. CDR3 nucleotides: TGCAGCGTTCTACAGGGTCCCAGTTCTGGAAACACCATATATTTT.

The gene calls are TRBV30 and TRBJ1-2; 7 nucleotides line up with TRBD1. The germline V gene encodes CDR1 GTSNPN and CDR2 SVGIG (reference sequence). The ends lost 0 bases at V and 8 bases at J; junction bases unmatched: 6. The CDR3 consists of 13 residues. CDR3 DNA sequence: TGTGCCTGGAGTGTATCCCGACAGGGCGGCTACACCTTC. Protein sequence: CAWSVSRQGGYTF.

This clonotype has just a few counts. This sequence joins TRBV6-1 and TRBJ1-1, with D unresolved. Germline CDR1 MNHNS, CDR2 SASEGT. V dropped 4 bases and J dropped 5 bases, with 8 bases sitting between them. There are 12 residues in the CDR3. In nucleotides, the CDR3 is TGTGCCAGCAGTGTCAGGTGGACTGAAGCTTTCTTT. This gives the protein CASSVRWTEAFF.

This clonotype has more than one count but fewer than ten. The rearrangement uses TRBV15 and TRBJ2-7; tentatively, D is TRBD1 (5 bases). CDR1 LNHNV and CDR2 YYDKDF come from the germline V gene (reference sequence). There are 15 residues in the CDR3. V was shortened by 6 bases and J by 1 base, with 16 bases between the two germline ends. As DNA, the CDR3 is TGTGCCACCAGTCCTACCTACAGGAATTCCTACGAGCAGTACGTC. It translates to CATSPTYRNSYEQYV.

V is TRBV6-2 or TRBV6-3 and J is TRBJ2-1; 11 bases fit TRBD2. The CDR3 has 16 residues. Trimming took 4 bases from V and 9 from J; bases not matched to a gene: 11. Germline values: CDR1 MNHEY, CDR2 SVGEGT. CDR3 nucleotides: TGTGCCAGCAGTTCCCTGACTAGCGGGGCGATTAGTGAGCAGTTCTTC. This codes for CASSSLTSGAISEQFF.

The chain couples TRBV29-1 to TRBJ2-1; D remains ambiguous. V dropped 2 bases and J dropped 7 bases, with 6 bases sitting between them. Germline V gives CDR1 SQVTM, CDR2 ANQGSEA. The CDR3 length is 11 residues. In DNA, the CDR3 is TGCAGCGTTGAAAACTGGAATGAGCAGTTCTTC. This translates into CSVENWNEQFF.

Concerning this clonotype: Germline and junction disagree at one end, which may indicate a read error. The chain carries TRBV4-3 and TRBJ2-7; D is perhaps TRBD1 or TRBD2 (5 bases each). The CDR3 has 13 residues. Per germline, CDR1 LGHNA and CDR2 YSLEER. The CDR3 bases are TGTGCCAGCAGCCACACGGGGCTCTACGAGCAGTACTTC. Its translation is CASSHTGLYEQYF.

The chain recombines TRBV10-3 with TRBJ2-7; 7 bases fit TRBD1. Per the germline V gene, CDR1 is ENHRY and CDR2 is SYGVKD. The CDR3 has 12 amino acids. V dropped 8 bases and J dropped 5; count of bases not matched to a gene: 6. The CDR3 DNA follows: TGTGCCATCCGGGACAGTTACGACGAGCAGTACTTC. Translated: CAIRDSYDEQYF.

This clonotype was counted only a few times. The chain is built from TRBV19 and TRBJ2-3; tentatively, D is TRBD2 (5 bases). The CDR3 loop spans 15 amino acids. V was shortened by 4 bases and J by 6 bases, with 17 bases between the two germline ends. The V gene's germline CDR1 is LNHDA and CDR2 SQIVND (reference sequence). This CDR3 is CASSRGIQPVDTQYF. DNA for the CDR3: TGTGCCAGTAGTAGAGGGATCCAGCCCGTCGATACGCAGTATTTT.

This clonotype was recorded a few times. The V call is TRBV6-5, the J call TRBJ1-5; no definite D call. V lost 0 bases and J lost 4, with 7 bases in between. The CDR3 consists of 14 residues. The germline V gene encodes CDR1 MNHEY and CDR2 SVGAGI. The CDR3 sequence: CASSYSSGNQPQHF. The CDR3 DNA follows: TGTGCCAGCAGTTACTCGTCGGGGAATCAGCCCCAGCATTTT.

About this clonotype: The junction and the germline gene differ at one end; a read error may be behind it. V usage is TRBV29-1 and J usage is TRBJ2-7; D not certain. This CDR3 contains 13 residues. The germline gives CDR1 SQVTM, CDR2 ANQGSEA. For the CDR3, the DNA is TGCAGCGTTTATACGGCCCCCTCCGACGAGCAGTACTTC. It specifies CSVYTAPSDEQYF.

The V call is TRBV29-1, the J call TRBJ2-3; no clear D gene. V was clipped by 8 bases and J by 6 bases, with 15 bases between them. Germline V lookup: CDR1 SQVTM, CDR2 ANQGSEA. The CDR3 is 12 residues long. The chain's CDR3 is CSTSSHGDTQYF. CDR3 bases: TGCAGCACCTCCTCCCATGGGGATACGCAGTATTTT.

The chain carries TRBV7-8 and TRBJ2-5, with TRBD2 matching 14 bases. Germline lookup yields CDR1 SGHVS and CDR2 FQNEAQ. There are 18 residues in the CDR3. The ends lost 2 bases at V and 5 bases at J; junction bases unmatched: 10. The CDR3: CASSLRTSGRYNGETQYF. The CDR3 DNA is TGTGCCAGCAGCTTAAGGACTAGCGGGAGGTATAACGGGGAGACCCAGTACTTC.

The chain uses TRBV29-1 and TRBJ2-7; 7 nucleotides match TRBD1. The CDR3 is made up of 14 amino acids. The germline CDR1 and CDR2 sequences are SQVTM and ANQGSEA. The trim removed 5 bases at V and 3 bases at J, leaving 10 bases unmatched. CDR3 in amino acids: CSVLPTGPIYEQYF. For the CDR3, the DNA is TGCAGCGTTCTTCCGACAGGGCCCATCTACGAGCAGTACTTC.